A single sample is the source of the 10 T cell receptor beta chains below, sequenced in a study of cytomegalovirus exposure and HLA in healthy donors. The PCR used 60 Vbeta and 13 Jbeta primers. Sequencing was performed with immunoSEQ multiplex PCR; in TCRdb, only in-frame clones are kept and a portion is missing. The sample has about 180,000 clones; around three quarters are singletons. The sequencing input was PBMCs. These receptors were collected from a man in his forties in good health and CMV-seronegative.

The chain is built from TRBV27 and TRBJ2-7; the match to TRBD2 covers 11 bases. From germline, CDR1 is MNHEY and CDR2 SMNVEV (reference sequence). Trimming removed 6 bases from V and 6 bases from J; junction bases left unmatched: 10. This CDR3 comprises 15 residues. CDR3 region: CASSRRSGGAFEQYF. The CDR3 DNA is TGTGCCAGCAGCCGCCGTAGCGGGGGGGCATTCGAGCAGTACTTC.

The chain employs TRBV7-9 and TRBJ2-5, with D possibly matching TRBD1 (5 bases). The tail of the sequence fits TRBJ2-7 better, so the J call may be wrong. Germline V gene data show CDR1 as SEHNR and CDR2 as FQNEAQ (reference sequence). The CDR3 spans 14 residues. CDR3 region: CASSLEGFAYEQYF. In DNA, the CDR3 is TGTGCCAGCAGCTTAGAGGGGTTTGCCTACGAGCAGTACTTC.

This rearrangement joins TRBV7-2 to TRBJ1-5; D is undetermined. Germline V gene lookup returns CDR1 SGHTA and CDR2 FQGNSA. The CDR3 loop spans 15 amino acids. V lost 5 bases, J lost 0 bases, and 11 bases lay in between. CDR3 DNA sequence: TGTGCCAGCAGCCCCATGGCGGGTAGCAATCAGCCCCAGCATTTT. Protein product: CASSPMAGSNQPQHF.

This rearrangement joins TRBV7-2 to TRBJ2-1; a weak D match, TRBD2 (7 bases). The CDR3 runs 13 residues. The germline V and J ends were trimmed by 6 bases and 5 bases, with 11 bases remaining between them. The V gene's germline CDR1 is SGHTA and CDR2 FQGNSA. Written as DNA, the CDR3 is TGTGCCAGCAGAGGGGGGGCTAACAATGAGCAGTTCTTC. It is translated as CASRGGANNEQFF. The full variable domain, with the rest looked up from reference TRBV7-2 and TRBJ2-1, is GAGVSQSPSNKVTEKGKDVELRCDPISGHTALYWYRQSLGQGLEFLIYFQGNSAPDKSGLPSDRFSAERTGGSVSTLTIQRTQQEDSAVYLCASRGGANNEQFFGPGTRLTVL.

A single count supports this clone. The genes are TRBV18 and TRBJ2-7; weak D call: TRBD2 (6 bases). There are 15 residues in the CDR3. The germline CDR1 and CDR2 sequences are KGHSH and LQKENI. Trimming cost V 6 bases and J 3 bases, with 18 bases left between them. The CDR3: CASSPGVQYLYEQYF. In nucleotides, the CDR3 is TGTGCCAGCTCTCCGGGGGTACAGTACCTCTACGAGCAGTACTTC.

This chain links TRBV7-2 with TRBJ2-1; TRBD2 aligns across 8 bases. CDR1 is SGHTA, CDR2 FQGNSA, per germline. This CDR3 contains 17 residues. The J segment lost 7 bases and the V segment lost 1 base, leaving 12 bases of the junction unmatched. The CDR3 is CASSLVGRPGGQNEQFF. For the CDR3, the DNA is TGTGCCAGCAGCTTAGTAGGTCGGCCGGGGGGGCAGAATGAGCAGTTCTTC.

The J gene is TRBJ1-1, the V gene TRBV7-9; 7 positions match TRBD1. Germline-derived CDR1 and CDR2 are SEHNR and FQNEAQ (reference sequence). This CDR3 comprises 14 residues. With V trimmed by 2 bases and J by 0 bases, 0 bases remained unmatched. CDR3 sequence (DNA): TGTGCCAGCAGCTTAACAGGGGTGAACACTGAAGCTTTCTTT. Translation: CASSLTGVNTEAFF.

The chain recombines TRBV2 with TRBJ2-1, with 9 positions matching TRBD2. The J segment lost 8 bases and the V segment lost 4 bases, leaving 9 bases of the junction unmatched. Looked up from germline, CDR1 is SNHLY and CDR2 is FYNNEI. The CDR3 has 15 residues. CDR3 bases: TGTGCCAGCAGTGGCCAGCTAGCGGGAAACTATGAGCAGTTCTTC. Its protein product is CASSGQLAGNYEQFF.

J is TRBJ2-7 and V is TRBV19; 8 bases are a match to TRBD1. Looked up from germline, CDR1 is LNHDA and CDR2 is SQIVND (reference sequence). This CDR3 contains 13 residues. Unmatched junction bases numbered 8, after V lost 9 bases and J lost 4 bases. The CDR3: CASLRQGTYEQYF. Here the CDR3 DNA reads TGTGCCAGCCTTAGACAGGGGACGTACGAGCAGTACTTC. Supplemented by reference TRBV19 and TRBJ2-7, the full variable domain reads DGGITQSPKYLFRKEGQNVTLSCEQNLNHDAMYWYRQDPGQGLRLIYYSQIVNDFQKGDIAEGYSVSREKKESFPLTVTSAQKNPTAFYLCASLRQGTYEQYFGPGTRLTVT.

CDR3 sequence: CASSVTSGGSDTQYF. CDR3 bases: TGTGCCAGCAGTGTTACTAGCGGGGGGTCTGATACGCAGTATTTT. The V gene is TRBV6-1, the J gene TRBJ2-3; TRBD2 matches at 12 bases. This CDR3 spans 15 amino acids. The germline V gene encodes CDR1 MNHNS and CDR2 SASEGT. With 4 bases clipped from V and 6 bases from J, the junction kept 5 bases outside the gene matches.